Listed here are 2 T cell receptor beta chains from one sample, sequenced in a study of CD8 T cells in Susac syndrome. RNA, at about 0.45 to 1 ug, was reverse transcribed with random hexamers. MiXCR, run by TCRdb on the immunoSEQ multiplex PCR reads, gives a single entry per CDR3 protein. The sample lists approximately 140,000 distinct CDR3 sequences; 85% to 95% were seen once. The sequencing sample was made of CD4+ T cells from PBMCs. These receptors were obtained from a human donor with multiple sclerosis.

The chain is built from TRBV28 and TRBJ1-2; D unresolved. Trimming pared 3 bases from V and 7 bases from J, leaving 9 bases between. Germline values: CDR1 MDHEN, CDR2 SYDVKM. The CDR3 covers 12 residues. The CDR3 reads CASSFVGSGYTF. The CDR3 bases are TGTGCCAGCAGTTTTGTGGGTTCTGGCTACACCTTC.

V gene TRBV29-1 combines with J gene TRBJ2-5, with 8 bases identical to TRBD2. Germline assignment: CDR1 SQVTM and CDR2 ANQGSEA. The CDR3 is made up of 13 amino acids. Germline trimming cut 6 bases from V and 6 bases from J; bases unmatched to any gene: 9. The chain's CDR3 is CSVPREGGKTQYF. As DNA, the CDR3 is TGCAGCGTGCCCCGGGAGGGGGGAAAGACCCAGTACTTC.